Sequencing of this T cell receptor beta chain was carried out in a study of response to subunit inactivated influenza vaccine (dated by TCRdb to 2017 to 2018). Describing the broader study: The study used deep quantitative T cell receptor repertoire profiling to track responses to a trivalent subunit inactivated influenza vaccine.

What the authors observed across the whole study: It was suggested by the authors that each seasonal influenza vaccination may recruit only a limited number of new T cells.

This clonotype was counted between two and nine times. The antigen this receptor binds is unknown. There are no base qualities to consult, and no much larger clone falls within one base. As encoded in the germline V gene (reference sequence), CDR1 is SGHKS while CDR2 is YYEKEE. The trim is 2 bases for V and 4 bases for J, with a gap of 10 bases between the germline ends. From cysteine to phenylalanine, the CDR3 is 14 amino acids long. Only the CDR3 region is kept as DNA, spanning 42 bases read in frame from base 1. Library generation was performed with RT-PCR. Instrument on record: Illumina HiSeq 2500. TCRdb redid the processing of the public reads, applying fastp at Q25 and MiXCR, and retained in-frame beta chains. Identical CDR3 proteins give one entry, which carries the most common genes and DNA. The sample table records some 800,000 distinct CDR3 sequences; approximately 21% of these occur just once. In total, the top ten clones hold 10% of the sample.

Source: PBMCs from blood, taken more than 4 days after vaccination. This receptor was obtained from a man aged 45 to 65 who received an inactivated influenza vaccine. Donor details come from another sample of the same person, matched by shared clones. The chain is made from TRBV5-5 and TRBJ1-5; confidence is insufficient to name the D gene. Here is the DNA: TGTGCCAGCAGCTTTAGGTGGGAAAATCAGCCCCAGCATTTT. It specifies CASSFRWENQPQHF.